One T cell receptor (beta chain) is described in this entry. Its antigen is unknown. The data are from a study of chemoradiotherapy in HPV16-positive cancers. Points from the study as a whole: In HPV16-positive patients, HPV-responsive T-cell expansion tracked better recurrence-free survival. Non-HPV-specific T cells did not expand in tumors during treatment, whereas candidate HPV-specific clones and E7-related motifs did.

Repertoires were sampled repeatedly during chemoradiotherapy. Clones were read by immunoSEQ multiplex PCR, and TCRdb kept only the in-frame ones, dropping some. The sample consists of about 20,000 clones, just under 90% of them appearing once. The CDR3 is 11 residues long. The V and J ends lost 4 bases and 13 bases respectively, with 13 bases between them. CDR1 and CDR2 (germline): MDHEN, SYDVKM. The clonotype originates from a human donor with HPV-associated anogenital cancer. The chain has TRBV28 and TRBJ2-5; D possibly corresponds to TRBD1 (5 bases). Source: blood, taken from a patient who underwent chemoradiotherapy. DNA for the CDR3: TGTGCCAGCAGTTCACCACCCGACAGGTACTTC. Its protein product is CASSSPPDRYF.